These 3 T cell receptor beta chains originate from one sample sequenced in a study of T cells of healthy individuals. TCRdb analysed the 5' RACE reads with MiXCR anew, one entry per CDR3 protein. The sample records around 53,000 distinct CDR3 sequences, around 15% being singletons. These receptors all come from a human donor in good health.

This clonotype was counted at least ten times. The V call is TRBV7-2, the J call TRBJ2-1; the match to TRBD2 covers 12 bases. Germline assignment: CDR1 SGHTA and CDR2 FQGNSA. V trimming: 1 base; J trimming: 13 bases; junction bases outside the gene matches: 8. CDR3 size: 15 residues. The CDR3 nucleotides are TGTGCCAGCAGCTTAGAAGTCGGGACTAGCGGGCCCCAGTTCTTC. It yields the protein CASSLEVGTSGPQFF.

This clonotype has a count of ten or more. The chain's CDR3 is CASSPPGEETQYF. Here the CDR3 DNA reads TGTGCCAGCTCACCACCAGGGGAAGAGACCCAGTACTTC. The J gene is TRBJ2-5, the V gene TRBV18; TRBD1 is a possible D gene (5 bases). There are 13 residues in the CDR3. Germline values: CDR1 KGHSH, CDR2 LQKENI. V shed 0 bases and J shed 3 bases, with 5 bases lying between them. The variable domain in full, with the rest retrieved from reference TRBV18 and TRBJ2-5, is NAGVMQNPRHLVRRRGQEARLRCSPMKGHSHVYWYRQLPEEGLKFMVYLQKENIIDESGMPKERFSAEFPKEGPSILRIQQVVRGDSAAYFCASSPPGEETQYFGPGTRLLVL.

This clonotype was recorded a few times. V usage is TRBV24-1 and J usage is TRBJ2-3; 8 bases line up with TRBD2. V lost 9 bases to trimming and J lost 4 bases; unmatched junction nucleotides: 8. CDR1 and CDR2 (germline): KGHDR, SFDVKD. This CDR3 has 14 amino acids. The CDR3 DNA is TGTGCCACCTCGGGAAGCGGGAGCCCAGATACGCAGTATTTT. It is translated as CATSGSGSPDTQYF.